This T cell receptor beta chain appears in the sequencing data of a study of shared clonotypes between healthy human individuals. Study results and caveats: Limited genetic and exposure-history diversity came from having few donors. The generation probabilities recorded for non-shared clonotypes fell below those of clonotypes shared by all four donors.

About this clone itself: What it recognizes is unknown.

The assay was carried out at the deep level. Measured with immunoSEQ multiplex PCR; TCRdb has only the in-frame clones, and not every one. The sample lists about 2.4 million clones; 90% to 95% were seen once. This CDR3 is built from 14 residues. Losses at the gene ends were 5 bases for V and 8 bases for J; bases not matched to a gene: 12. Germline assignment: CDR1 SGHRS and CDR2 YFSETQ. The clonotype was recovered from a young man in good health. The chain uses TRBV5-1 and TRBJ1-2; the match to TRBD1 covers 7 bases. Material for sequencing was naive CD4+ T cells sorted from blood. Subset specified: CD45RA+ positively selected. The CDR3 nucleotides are TGCGCCAGCAGTTTGACAGGGCTCTTAGACGGCTACACCTTC. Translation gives CASSLTGLLDGYTF.